The rows below give T cell receptor beta chains drawn from one sample of a study of OX40 agonist ivuxolimab in advanced cancers. Assay used: immunoSEQ multiplex PCR; TCRdb lists only in-frame clones, some missing. The sample shows tens of thousands of clones, around 84% of them seen only once. The source material was CD4+ or CD8+ T cells sorted from blood, sampled in a trial of the OX40 agonist ivuxolimab. The receptors come from an adult with an advanced solid tumor such as melanoma, head and neck, liver or kidney cancer. Both conserved end residues are part of each CDR3. The D gene is left open where the match is weak. Clone sizes are given selectively: once, few, many, or a class where the clone is expanded.

>NA|TRBJ2-3|NA|TRBV11-3
TGTGCCAGCAGCTTAGATGGGGCGGGGGCTAGCACAGATACGCAGTATTTT
CASSLDGAGASTDTQYF
>NA|TRBJ2-7|NA|TRBV27
TGTGCCAGCAGTTTTCCTGGAGGCGAGCAGTACTTC
CASSFPGGEQYF
>TRBD2|TRBJ2-7|NA|TRBV11-1
TGTGCCAGCAGCCCTTATGGGACTAGCGGGGTTACCTACGAGCAGTACTTC
CASSPYGTSGVTYEQYF
>TRBD1|TRBJ2-7|NA|TRBV7-9
TGTGCCAGCAGCACCGCCTACAGGGGGGCCGAGCAGTACTTC
CASSTAYRGAEQYF
>NA|TRBJ1-2|NA|TRBV6-1
TGTGCCAGCAGTGAAGGGCCTGGGGGCAGGGGTCTCTATGGCTACACCTTC
CASSEGPGGRGLYGYTF
>NA|TRBJ1-5|NA|TRBV7-8
TGTGCCAGCAGCGCAGGCGCGGGGGCCCAAGGTTCGCCCCAGCATTTT
CASSAGAGAQGSPQHF
>TRBD1|TRBJ2-1|NA|TRBV7-9
TGTGCCAGCAGCCAGGGGACAGGGGCCTACAATGAGCAGTTCTTC
CASSQGTGAYNEQFF
>NA|TRBJ1-3|few|TRBV7-9
TGTGCCAGCAGCTCCCCACAGGGAGCTGGAAACACCATATATTTT
CASSSPQGAGNTIYF
>TRBD1|TRBJ1-2|NA|TRBV11-2
TGTGCCAGCCTGGGACAGCAGAACTATGGCTACACCTTC
CASLGQQNYGYTF
>NA|TRBJ1-2|NA|TRBV6-5
TGTGCCAGCAGACTTCCCAGGGACCCCTATGGCTACACCTTC
CASRLPRDPYGYTF
>TRBD1|TRBJ1-2|NA|TRBV27
TGTGCCAGCAGCGGTACAGGGGACGCAGGCTACACCTTC
CASSGTGDAGYTF
>TRBD1|TRBJ2-1|NA|TRBV7-2
TGTGCCAGCAGCTTTAACTCCGGGACAGGGCAGTTCTTC
CASSFNSGTGQFF
>TRBD1|TRBJ1-2|few|TRBV4-3
TGCGCCAGCAGCCAAGATGAGACAGGGCTCTATGGCTACACCTTC
CASSQDETGLYGYTF
>NA|TRBJ2-3|NA|TRBV30
TGTGCCTGGAGTGGAGATACGCAGTATTTT
CAWSGDTQYF
>NA|TRBJ2-4|NA|TRBV10-2
TGCGCCAGCAGATCCTTTGAAGCAGCCAAAAACATTCAGTACTTC
CASRSFEAAKNIQYF
>NA|TRBJ2-7|many|TRBV5-4
TGTGCCAGCAGCTTGGTGGGACCCTCCTACGAGCAGTACTTC
CASSLVGPSYEQYF
>NA|TRBJ2-1|NA|TRBV7-2
TGTGCCAGCAGCAACCGTCCCAATAGAGATGAGCAGTTCTTC
CASSNRPNRDEQFF
>NA|TRBJ1-1|NA|TRBV5-1
TGCGCCAGCAGCTTTGTAGGCCAGAACACTGAAGCTTTCTTT
CASSFVGQNTEAFF
>TRBD1|TRBJ2-7|NA|TRBV14
TGTGCCAGCAGCCAGTGGGACAGCCATCCTCCTACGAAGCAGTACTTC
CASSQWDSHPPTKQYF
>NA|TRBJ2-2|NA|TRBV10-3
TGTGCCAGCAGGCTCCAGGCCACCGGGGAGCTGTTTTTT
CASRLQATGELFF
>NA|TRBJ2-7|NA|TRBV4-1
TGCGCCAGCAGCCAATCTGGCGGGGCCTCCTACGAGCAGTACTTC
CASSQSGGASYEQYF
>NA|TRBJ1-5|once|TRBV11-3
TGTGCCAGGTTAAGTGACAGTCCTTTTTATCCCCAGCATTTT
CARLSDSPFYPQHF
>TRBD2|TRBJ2-2|NA|TRBV5-1
TGCGCCAGCAGCTTTAGCGGGGCGAACACCGGGGAGCTGTTTTTT
CASSFSGANTGELFF
>NA|TRBJ2-6|NA|TRBV5-6
TGTGCCAGCAGCTTGGGGGCTGGGGCCAACGTCCTGACTTTC
CASSLGAGANVLTF
>NA|TRBJ2-1|NA|TRBV4-1
TGCGCCAGCAGCCAAGCTGAATACAATGAGCAGTTCTTC
CASSQAEYNEQFF
>NA|TRBJ1-5|NA|TRBV18
TGTGCCAGCTCACTAGGGACGGGGCAGGGTCAGCCCCAGCATTTT
CASSLGTGQGQPQHF
>NA|TRBJ2-3|NA|TRBV9
TGTGCCAGCAGCGTAGGAACGGACACAGATACGCAGTATTTT
CASSVGTDTDTQYF
>NA|TRBJ1-5|NA|TRBV19
TGTGCCAGTACCCGCCGGGGTAATCAGCCCCAGCATTTT
CASTRRGNQPQHF
>TRBD2|TRBJ2-1|NA|TRBV19
TGTGCCAGTAGTATCCTAGGGACTAGCGGGAGGGCCAATCGCTACAATGAGCAGTTCTTC
CASSILGTSGRANRYNEQFF
>TRBD1|TRBJ2-7|NA|TRBV30
TGTGCCTTCGCCCCCGGGACAGTTTACTCCTACGAGCAGTACTTC
CAFAPGTVYSYEQYF
>NA|TRBJ2-2|NA|TRBV4-3
TGCGCCAGCAGCCAAGATCCCGGGAGTAGTCGAACCGGGGAGTTGTTTTTT
CASSQDPGSSRTGELFF
>TRBD1|TRBJ1-5|few|TRBV19
TGTGCCAGTATGGGAGACAGGGGATTAAATCAGCCCCAGCATTTT
CASMGDRGLNQPQHF
>NA|TRBJ2-1|NA|TRBV19
TGTGCCAGTAGTCCCTCCCCGACTAGGAATGAGCAGTTCTTC
CASSPSPTRNEQFF
>NA|TRBJ1-1|NA|TRBV7-2
TGTGCCAGCAGCTTAGCGATTATGAACACTGAAGCTTTCTTT
CASSLAIMNTEAFF
>TRBD2|TRBJ2-3|NA|TRBV30
TGTGCCTGGAGTCCAGGGACTAGCGGGAATTCCGATACGCAGTATTTT
CAWSPGTSGNSDTQYF
>TRBD1|TRBJ1-4|NA|TRBV10-2
TGCGCCAGCTCGGGACAGGGACATGAAAAACTGTTTTTT
CASSGQGHEKLFF
>TRBD1|TRBJ1-1|NA|TRBV4-1
TGCGCCAGCAGCCAAGCGGGACAGTTTCGACCTCTGAACACTGAAGCTTTCTTT
CASSQAGQFRPLNTEAFF
>TRBD2|TRBJ2-5|NA|TRBV30
TGTGCCTGGAGGCCCAAAGCGGGGGAAGAGACCCAGTACTTC
CAWRPKAGEETQYF
>TRBD1|TRBJ2-2|once|TRBV7-2
TGTGCCAGCAGCCCGGGACAGGTACGGGAGCTGTTTTTT
CASSPGQVRELFF
>NA|TRBJ1-4|NA|TRBV2
TGTGCCAGCAGTGATGGGGTCCTTGCAACTAATGAAAAACTGTTTTTT
CASSDGVLATNEKLFF
>NA|TRBJ1-3|NA|TRBV7-9
TGTGCCAGCAGCTTTACTAGGGACTCTGGAAACACCATATATTTT
CASSFTRDSGNTIYF
>NA|TRBJ2-7|once|TRBV2
TGTGCCAGCAGTCGACTTCAGGGACAAAACTACGAGCAGTACTTC
CASSRLQGQNYEQYF
>NA|TRBJ1-1|NA|TRBV18
TGTGCCAGCTCACCAGGGGGAAGGAACACTGAAGCTTTCTTT
CASSPGGRNTEAFF
>NA|TRBJ2-7|NA|TRBV5-6
TGTGCCAGCAGCCGCCCAGGGTTGTACGAGCAGTACTTC
CASSRPGLYEQYF
>NA|TRBJ1-4|NA|TRBV4-1
TGCGCCAGCAGCCCGGGCCAGGGAAATGAAAAACTGTTTTTT
CASSPGQGNEKLFF
>NA|TRBJ2-1|once|TRBV6-5
TGTGCCAGCAGTTACTCGGACCCTTCTTACAATGAGCAGTTCTTC
CASSYSDPSYNEQFF
>NA|TRBJ1-5|NA|TRBV7-9
TGTGCCAGCAGCTTAGGGGGGGCTGGAGGCAATCAGCCCCAGCATTTT
CASSLGGAGGNQPQHF
>TRBD1|TRBJ1-3|NA|TRBV30
TGTGCCTGGTCCCGGGACAGGGCTGGAAACACCATATATTTT
CAWSRDRAGNTIYF
>NA|TRBJ2-2|NA|TRBV6-1
TGTGCCAGCCACCTGGGAGGGGGGAACACCGGGGAGCTGTTTTTT
CASHLGGGNTGELFF
>NA|TRBJ1-2|few|TRBV7-2
TGTGCCAGCAGCTTTACCACAGGACGCTATGGCTACACCTTC
CASSFTTGRYGYTF
>NA|TRBJ2-7|NA|TRBV12-2
TGTGCAAGTCGCTTTATGGTCGGACGGAAAGCCTACGAGCAGTACTTC
CASRFMVGRKAYEQYF
>NA|TRBJ2-3|NA|TRBV29-1
TGCAGCGTTGAAGAGGCAGGGTGGGGCACAGATACGCAGTATTTT
CSVEEAGWGTDTQYF
>TRBD1|TRBJ2-7|few|TRBV18
TGTGCCAGCTCAAACAGGGGTGGAGAGCAGTACTTC
CASSNRGGEQYF
>NA|TRBJ1-2|NA|TRBV21-1
TGTGCCAGCAGCAATAACTGTGGCTACACCTTC
CASSNNCGYTF
>NA|TRBJ2-4|once|TRBV4-3
TGCGCCAGCAGCCCAAGATTTGACGGTGCCAAAAACATTCAGTACTTC
CASSPRFDGAKNIQYF
>NA|TRBJ2-1|NA|TRBV9
TGTGCCAGCAGCGTAGATCCAGGCTACTCCTACAATGAGCAGTTCTTC
CASSVDPGYSYNEQFF
>NA|TRBJ2-7|NA|TRBV5-6
TGTGCCAGCAGCTTGGACCAGCACTACGAGCAGTACTTC
CASSLDQHYEQYF
>TRBD1|TRBJ2-7|once|TRBV27
TGTGCCAGCAGTTTATTTGCAGGGGGACCCTACGAGCAGTACTTC
CASSLFAGGPYEQYF
>TRBD2|TRBJ2-1|NA|TRBV2
TGTGCCAGCCGGAGCGGGAGGAATGAGCAGTTCTTC
CASRSGRNEQFF
>NA|TRBJ2-2|once|TRBV5-1
TGCGCCAGCAGCTTGATGGGGGAGCTGTTTTTT
CASSLMGELFF